This T cell receptor beta chain came from a study of T cell repertoires in cytomegalovirus infection. Germline V gene sequence: CDR1 LGHNA, CDR2 YNFKEQ. CDR3 length: 17 residues. V shed 2 bases and J shed 0 bases, with 16 bases lying between them. This clonotype has just a few counts. TCRdb reanalysed the reads using MiXCR and keeps one entry per CDR3 protein. The data show a few hundred thousand distinct CDR3 sequences, more than 9% seen once. The rearrangement uses TRBV4-2 and TRBJ1-2; D gene uncertain. The TCR was taken from a human donor in good health (CMV status not recorded). Some clones in this sample may be carry-over from other donors' samples. Sequencing was performed on PBMCs. CDR3 residues: CASSQSRGLRTNYGYTF. The CDR3 DNA reads as TGTGCCAGCAGCCAATCCCGGGGTCTACGTACTAACTATGGCTACACCTTC.